This TCR beta chain was documented in a study of T-cell reconstitution after alpha-beta-depleted transplantation in children. Preparation of the TCRbeta library used unique molecular identifiers. One entry per CDR3 protein, called by TCRdb with MiXCR from the PCR reads. The data hold about 440,000 distinct CDR3 sequences, with 43% observed a single time. Turning to this clonotype: Its antigen remains unknown.

Study-wide points: It was reported that alpha-beta T cells came from several hundred expanded graft clones (about two months after transplant). Hyperexpanded clones declined; after one year, newly produced T cells mostly supplied diversity. Surviving recipient T cells and thymic progenitors underlay high day-60 TCRbeta diversity in some patients.

V lost 6 bases to trimming and J lost 6 bases, with 15 bases between them. The CDR3 length is 13 residues. Per the germline V gene, CDR1 is SNHLY and CDR2 is FYNNEI. The chain has TRBV2 and TRBJ2-7; maybe TRBD2 (6 bases). The clonotype originates from a girl aged 2 to 10 with aplastic anemia, due to receive a stem cell transplant. The specimen comprised PBMCs, sampled before TCRalphabeta/CD19-depleted stem cell transplant. CDR3 bases: TGTGCCAGCAGCCCTAGACTGGAGGGCGAGCAGTACTTC. This gives the protein CASSPRLEGEQYF.